The rows below give T cell receptor beta chains drawn from one sample of a study of Ad26.COV2.S vaccination and SARS-CoV-2 variants. Generated by immunoSEQ multiplex PCR, the TCRdb table keeps only in-frame clones and is missing some. This table has about 480,000 clones, roughly 89% appearing once. The material was peripheral blood, obtained in a trial of Ad26.COV2.S vaccine versus placebo. These receptors all stem from a person aged 18 to 59 who received the Ad26.COV2.S COVID-19 vaccine or a placebo. CDR3s include the opening cysteine and the closing phenylalanine or tryptophan. The order of the fields is J gene, clone size, V gene, D gene, CDR3 protein, CDR3 DNA. D genes are given only for firm matches. Expanded clones are given a class, and other clones once, few, many or no size at all.

j_gene: TRBJ2-5; abundance: -; v_gene: TRBV6-1; d_gene: -; CDR3aa: CASSEMVGYETQYF; CDR3nt: TGTGCCAGCAGTGAAATGGTAGGCTACGAGACCCAGTACTTC
j_gene: TRBJ1-2; abundance: -; v_gene: TRBV6-2/TRBV6-3; d_gene: TRBD1; CDR3aa: CASSQGTAYTF; CDR3nt: TGTGCCAGCAGCCAAGGGACAGCATACACCTTC
j_gene: TRBJ2-5; abundance: -; v_gene: TRBV29-1; d_gene: TRBD1; CDR3aa: CSVEVRWTGTGDAQETQYF; CDR3nt: TGCAGCGTTGAAGTTCGCTGGACCGGGACAGGGGACGCGCAAGAGACCCAGTACTTC
j_gene: TRBJ2-2; abundance: -; v_gene: TRBV28; d_gene: -; CDR3aa: CASSLVPGELFF; CDR3nt: TGTGCCAGCAGTTTAGTCCCCGGGGAGCTGTTTTTT
j_gene: TRBJ1-5; abundance: -; v_gene: TRBV6-2/TRBV6-3; d_gene: -; CDR3aa: CASSLGAANQPQHF; CDR3nt: TGTGCCAGCAGTTTAGGAGCCGCCAATCAGCCCCAGCATTTT
j_gene: TRBJ2-2; abundance: -; v_gene: TRBV27; d_gene: -; CDR3aa: CASSPTDSYGDTGELFF; CDR3nt: TGTGCCAGCAGTCCCACGGACAGCTACGGAGACACCGGGGAGCTGTTTTTT
j_gene: TRBJ1-3; abundance: -; v_gene: TRBV6-5; d_gene: -; CDR3aa: CASGGSWRNTIYF; CDR3nt: TGTGCCAGCGGGGGTAGTTGGAGAAACACCATATATTTT
j_gene: TRBJ2-3; abundance: -; v_gene: TRBV19; d_gene: TRBD1; CDR3aa: CASKGTGSFTDTQYF; CDR3nt: TGTGCCAGTAAGGGGACAGGTTCTTTCACAGATACGCAGTATTTT
j_gene: TRBJ1-2; abundance: -; v_gene: TRBV19; d_gene: TRBD1; CDR3aa: CASRKPTGNGYTF; CDR3nt: TGTGCCAGTAGGAAACCGACAGGGAATGGCTACACCTTC
j_gene: TRBJ2-3; abundance: -; v_gene: TRBV9; d_gene: TRBD2; CDR3aa: CASSAPPRGRGSDTQYF; CDR3nt: TGTGCCAGCAGCGCCCCCCCTCGCGGGAGAGGCTCAGATACGCAGTATTTT
j_gene: TRBJ2-1; abundance: -; v_gene: TRBV28; d_gene: -; CDR3aa: CASTTPRGPGEQFF; CDR3nt: TGTGCCAGCACCACCCCCCGCGGCCCAGGCGAGCAGTTCTTC
j_gene: TRBJ2-1; abundance: once; v_gene: TRBV2; d_gene: -; CDR3aa: CASYLVRGNEQFF; CDR3nt: TGTGCCAGCTATCTAGTCAGGGGCAATGAGCAGTTCTTC
j_gene: TRBJ2-6; abundance: -; v_gene: TRBV4-3; d_gene: -; CDR3aa: CASSQSGASGANVLTF; CDR3nt: TGCGCCAGCAGCCAATCAGGGGCTTCTGGGGCCAACGTCCTGACTTTC
j_gene: TRBJ2-5; abundance: -; v_gene: TRBV6-2/TRBV6-3; d_gene: -; CDR3aa: CASSYSAAQETQYF; CDR3nt: TGTGCCAGCAGTTACTCGGCTGCTCAAGAGACCCAGTACTTC
j_gene: TRBJ2-7; abundance: -; v_gene: TRBV15; d_gene: -; CDR3aa: CATKVANVYEQYF; CDR3nt: TGTGCCACCAAGGTGGCGAACGTCTACGAGCAGTACTTC
j_gene: TRBJ2-2; abundance: -; v_gene: TRBV5-1; d_gene: -; CDR3aa: CASSLSGFTPTGELFF; CDR3nt: TGCGCCAGCAGCTTGTCCGGGTTCACTCCCACCGGGGAGCTGTTTTTT
j_gene: TRBJ1-3; abundance: -; v_gene: TRBV9; d_gene: -; CDR3aa: CASSVVDGLDTIYF; CDR3nt: TGTGCCAGCAGCGTAGTGGACGGTTTGGACACCATATATTTT
j_gene: TRBJ2-2; abundance: -; v_gene: TRBV30; d_gene: -; CDR3aa: CAWSQLPQGGELFF; CDR3nt: TGTGCCTGGAGTCAACTACCCCAGGGCGGGGAGCTGTTTTTT
j_gene: TRBJ1-6; abundance: -; v_gene: TRBV7-8; d_gene: -; CDR3aa: CASSLREQAAPLHF; CDR3nt: TGTGCCAGCAGCTTGCGGGAGCAGGCGGCTCCCCTCCACTTT
j_gene: TRBJ2-7; abundance: few; v_gene: TRBV4-3; d_gene: TRBD2; CDR3aa: CASSQRGSSYEQYF; CDR3nt: TGCGCCAGCAGCCAGCGGGGGAGCTCCTACGAGCAGTACTTC
j_gene: TRBJ1-2; abundance: -; v_gene: TRBV5-8; d_gene: TRBD1; CDR3aa: CASIKRNRGPGGYTF; CDR3nt: TGTGCCAGCATCAAGAGAAACAGGGGACCGGGTGGCTACACCTTC
j_gene: TRBJ2-5; abundance: -; v_gene: TRBV28; d_gene: TRBD2; CDR3aa: CASSRAGGGETQYF; CDR3nt: TGTGCCAGCAGTCGTGCGGGAGGTGGAGAGACCCAGTACTTC
j_gene: TRBJ1-4; abundance: -; v_gene: TRBV3-1/TRBV3-2; d_gene: -; CDR3aa: CASSPGLRGNEKLFF; CDR3nt: TGTGCCAGCAGCCCCGGACTGCGAGGGAATGAAAAACTGTTTTTT
j_gene: TRBJ2-2; abundance: -; v_gene: TRBV19; d_gene: -; CDR3aa: CASNPGAGELFF; CDR3nt: TGTGCCAGTAACCCGGGGGCCGGGGAGCTGTTTTTT
j_gene: TRBJ2-1; abundance: -; v_gene: TRBV7-2; d_gene: -; CDR3aa: CASSARQTPYNEQFF; CDR3nt: TGTGCCAGCAGCGCTCGACAGACCCCCTACAATGAGCAGTTCTTC
j_gene: TRBJ2-5; abundance: -; v_gene: TRBV9; d_gene: TRBD2; CDR3aa: CASSVGGSGILETQYF; CDR3nt: TGTGCCAGCAGCGTAGGGGGTAGCGGGATTCTGGAGACCCAGTACTTC
j_gene: TRBJ1-2; abundance: -; v_gene: TRBV18; d_gene: -; CDR3aa: CASSAQGKPNYGYTF; CDR3nt: TGTGCCAGCTCAGCCCAGGGAAAACCTAACTATGGCTACACCTTC
j_gene: TRBJ2-3; abundance: -; v_gene: TRBV7-3; d_gene: -; CDR3aa: CASRQTGTLTDTQYF; CDR3nt: TGTGCCAGCAGACAGACCGGGACCCTTACAGATACGCAGTATTTT
j_gene: TRBJ2-2; abundance: -; v_gene: TRBV27; d_gene: TRBD2; CDR3aa: CASSLAGLAGASTGELFF; CDR3nt: TGTGCCAGCAGTTTAGCTGGACTAGCGGGAGCCAGCACCGGGGAGCTGTTTTTT
j_gene: TRBJ2-7; abundance: -; v_gene: TRBV6-5; d_gene: TRBD2; CDR3aa: CASTSHDSGTNEQYF; CDR3nt: TGTGCCAGCACTTCCCATGACTCCGGGACTAACGAGCAGTACTTC
j_gene: TRBJ2-1; abundance: -; v_gene: TRBV28; d_gene: TRBD2; CDR3aa: CATTSGGKRDNEQFF; CDR3nt: TGTGCCACTACTAGCGGGGGGAAGCGGGACAATGAGCAGTTCTTC
j_gene: TRBJ2-5; abundance: -; v_gene: TRBV18; d_gene: -; CDR3aa: CASSPRGGHGETQYF; CDR3nt: TGTGCCAGCTCACCACGAGGCGGGCATGGAGAGACCCAGTACTTC
j_gene: TRBJ2-4; abundance: -; v_gene: TRBV28; d_gene: -; CDR3aa: CASSAERNIQYF; CDR3nt: TGTGCCAGCAGTGCCGAACGGAACATTCAGTACTTC
j_gene: TRBJ1-6; abundance: -; v_gene: TRBV3-1/TRBV3-2; d_gene: TRBD1; CDR3aa: CASSQAGTGGGSPLHF; CDR3nt: TGTGCCAGCAGCCAAGCCGGGACAGGGGGTGGTTCACCCCTCCACTTT
j_gene: TRBJ2-1; abundance: -; v_gene: TRBV12-3/TRBV12-4; d_gene: -; CDR3aa: CASSSLVVNEQFF; CDR3nt: TGTGCCAGCAGTTCCCTAGTTGTCAATGAGCAGTTCTTC
j_gene: TRBJ1-3; abundance: -; v_gene: TRBV10-3; d_gene: -; CDR3aa: CAIRDGGRYSGNTIYF; CDR3nt: TGTGCCATCAGGGACGGGGGCAGATACTCTGGAAACACCATATATTTT
j_gene: TRBJ1-5; abundance: -; v_gene: TRBV18; d_gene: -; CDR3aa: CASSPDGGEQPQHF; CDR3nt: TGTGCCAGCTCACCGGACGGGGGGGAGCAGCCCCAGCATTTT
j_gene: TRBJ2-1; abundance: -; v_gene: TRBV10-3; d_gene: -; CDR3aa: CAIGQHTLINNEQFF; CDR3nt: TGTGCCATCGGCCAACATACCTTGATCAACAATGAGCAGTTCTTC
j_gene: TRBJ1-2; abundance: once; v_gene: TRBV19; d_gene: TRBD1; CDR3aa: CASNAGQGAFGYTF; CDR3nt: TGTGCCAGTAACGCGGGACAGGGGGCTTTTGGCTACACCTTC
j_gene: TRBJ2-7; abundance: -; v_gene: TRBV4-3; d_gene: TRBD1; CDR3aa: CASSQDQGVYYEQYF; CDR3nt: TGCGCCAGCAGCCAAGATCAGGGGGTGTACTACGAGCAGTACTTC
j_gene: TRBJ2-7; abundance: -; v_gene: TRBV3-1/TRBV3-2; d_gene: -; CDR3aa: CASSQAGRPPYEQYF; CDR3nt: TGTGCCAGCAGCCAAGCGGGGCGACCTCCCTACGAGCAGTACTTC
j_gene: TRBJ2-1; abundance: -; v_gene: TRBV7-2; d_gene: TRBD2; CDR3aa: CASRRELAGDNEQFF; CDR3nt: TGTGCCAGCAGGCGAGAGCTAGCGGGGGACAATGAGCAGTTCTTC
j_gene: TRBJ2-1; abundance: -; v_gene: TRBV19; d_gene: -; CDR3aa: CASSIKSLAPEQFF; CDR3nt: TGTGCCAGTAGTATTAAGTCGCTAGCCCCTGAGCAGTTCTTC
j_gene: TRBJ1-2; abundance: -; v_gene: TRBV5-6; d_gene: TRBD1; CDR3aa: CASRKKDRAGGYTF; CDR3nt: TGTGCCAGCAGGAAGAAGGACAGGGCCGGTGGCTACACCTTC
j_gene: TRBJ1-2; abundance: few; v_gene: TRBV18; d_gene: TRBD1; CDR3aa: CASSPITTGEANYGYTF; CDR3nt: TGTGCCAGCTCACCAATCACCACAGGGGAAGCTAACTATGGCTACACCTTC
j_gene: TRBJ1-1; abundance: -; v_gene: TRBV6-5; d_gene: TRBD1; CDR3aa: CASRGQGFLDTEAFF; CDR3nt: TGTGCCAGCAGAGGACAGGGGTTTTTAGACACTGAAGCTTTCTTT
j_gene: TRBJ1-1; abundance: -; v_gene: TRBV6-2/TRBV6-3; d_gene: -; CDR3aa: CASSYGGGTVEAFF; CDR3nt: TGTGCCAGCAGTTATGGCGGGGGGACGGTTGAAGCTTTCTTT
j_gene: TRBJ2-7; abundance: few; v_gene: TRBV24-1; d_gene: -; CDR3aa: CATSDAGYSYEQYF; CDR3nt: TGTGCCACCAGTGATGCCGGGTACTCCTACGAGCAGTACTTC
j_gene: TRBJ2-7; abundance: -; v_gene: TRBV5-6; d_gene: -; CDR3aa: CASSSGTSGEQYF; CDR3nt: TGTGCCAGCAGCTCAGGGACTTCGGGTGAGCAGTACTTC
j_gene: TRBJ2-7; abundance: -; v_gene: TRBV6-2/TRBV6-3; d_gene: -; CDR3aa: CASSLTGQPYEQYF; CDR3nt: TGTGCCAGCAGTCTAACCGGACAACCCTACGAGCAGTACTTC